Sequencing of this TCR beta chain was carried out in a study of CD8 T cells in ankylosing spondylitis. Study-wide findings and caveats: Disease-linked clones reportedly concentrated significantly in matched ankylosing spondylitis synovial fluid. Within ankylosing spondylitis blood, a TCR beta motif made up of several highly homologous variants appeared to be characteristic.

TCRdb reprocessed the 5' RACE reads with MiXCR, giving one entry per CDR3 protein. The table has hundreds of thousands of distinct CDR3 sequences, roughly 25% seen once. Points on this clonotype: The antigen remains undetermined. One end of the junction is discordant with germline, which a read error may explain.

Source material: blood, either unsorted or a sorted T cell fraction (not recorded which). The sequence derives from a male donor with ankylosing spondylitis.

The CDR3 region is CSARGQAFEYEQYF. CDR3 bases: TGCAGCGCTAGAGGTCAAGCGTTTGAGTACGAGCAGTACTTC. The V gene is TRBV20-1, the J gene TRBJ2-7; D is undetermined. Germline CDR1 and CDR2: DFQATT and SNEGSKA (reference sequence). The CDR3 sequence is 14 residues long.